This TCR beta chain was recovered during a study of OX40 agonist ivuxolimab in advanced cancers. Looking at the study overall: Hepatocellular carcinoma, melanoma, renal cell or head and neck cancer was diagnosed in the dose-escalation patients. General study results and limits: Within 6 weeks, CD4+ and CD8+ blood T cells expanded clonally at 0.1 to 3.0 mg/kg.

People who had autoimmune disease history or systemic immunosuppression were excluded. Cycle 7 day 1, cycle 4 day 1, and baseline were the timepoints at which blood was sampled. Some clones are missing from TCRdb's copy, which holds only in-frame ones; the method was immunoSEQ multiplex PCR. The repertoire consists of roughly 74,000 clones, with about 90% occurring once and the leading ten covering nearly 0.55%. In the case of this clone: Its antigen is currently unknown.

V was pared by 5 bases and J by 6 bases, with 7 bases of the junction left unmatched. Germline V gene lookup returns CDR1 MDHEN and CDR2 SYDVKM. This CDR3 has 14 residues. The specimen was CD4+ or CD8+ T cells sorted from blood, collected in a trial of the OX40 agonist ivuxolimab. The rearrangement links TRBV28 to TRBJ1-5; TRBD1 agrees at 7 bases. The source is an adult with an advanced solid tumor such as melanoma, head and neck, liver or kidney cancer. In DNA form, the CDR3 reads TGTGCCAGCAGTGACGGACAGGTGGGTCAGCCCCAGCATTTT. Amino acid sequence: CASSDGQVGQPQHF.